Reported below is one T cell receptor beta chain. Per the original methods: Reference gene primer amplification gave nucleated cell count estimates. Produced via immunoSEQ multiplex PCR; TCRdb's table is partial and in-frame only. That table furnishes V, J and clone size, whereas the DNA furnished D and trimming. The sample has some 250,000 clones; 75% to 90% are singletons. These data come from a study of blood T cell repertoires in COVID-19. Whole-study context: Both acute and convalescent COVID-19 samples were obtained from the United States, Italy and Spain. Sources were T cells, B-cell-depleted T cells, or PBMCs; the material itself was cDNA or gDNA.

CDR1 and CDR2 from the germline V gene are DFQATT and SNEGSKA (reference sequence). The CDR3 consists of 16 residues. The germline V and J ends were trimmed by 3 bases and 1 base, with 16 bases remaining between them. The origin of this receptor is a woman in her 30s who had recovered from COVID-19. Specimen: peripheral blood. J is TRBJ2-4 and V is TRBV20-1, with D tentatively TRBD1 (5 bases). DNA for the CDR3: TGCAGTGCTAGTGGGGTTAACAGGCGGGCCAAAAACATTCAGTACTTC. Residues: CSASGVNRRAKNIQYF.